Many counts were recorded for the clone carrying this T cell receptor beta chain. Antigen: not known. The data were obtained in a study of T-cell memory formation after mild COVID-19. Study-level background: Among the donors, TCR clusters were largely specific to each donor. Findings and caveats of the study: Unconfirmed was the SARS-CoV-2 specificity of second-wave clones that peaked on day 37.

TCRdb called the 5' RACE reads again in MiXCR, with one record for every CDR3 protein. The sample has under 250,000 distinct CDR3 sequences, roughly a tenth seen once; the top ten hold approximately 3%. V lost 3 bases, J lost 8 bases, and 10 bases stayed unmatched. The germline V gene encodes CDR1 SGHVS and CDR2 FNYEAQ. The CDR3 has 16 amino acids. This clonotype was obtained from a man aged 18 to 30 who had mild COVID-19 (a few samples of this study predate the infection). Cell type and time point are not known. The genes are TRBV7-6 and TRBJ2-1; 10 positions match TRBD2. Sequences were obtained from PBMCs or a T cell subset sorted from them (not recorded which). The CDR3 region has the DNA TGTGCCAGCAGCTTGCTGGCTAGCGGGAGTATGCATGAGCAGTTCTTC. It yields the protein CASSLLASGSMHEQFF.